This entry is about one T cell receptor (beta chain). Its target is unknown. These data belong to a study of T cell responses to AZD1222 COVID-19 vaccine. Whole-study results and caveats: Unmutated variant regions are reportedly targeted by nearly half of spike-specific TCRs. Baseline seropositivity characterized only a handful of AZD1222 recipients. The donor cohort was predominantly white British with a female majority, and clonal diversity may have been underestimated.

Profiling relied on immunoSEQ multiplex PCR, and the TCRdb table lists in-frame clones only, not all of them. The sample shows fewer than 200,000 clones, around 88% of them seen only once. Germline lookup yields CDR1 MGHRA and CDR2 YSYEKL. V was shortened by 4 bases and J by 4 bases, with 19 bases between the two germline ends. The CDR3 contains 16 residues. This sequence originates from an adult who received the AZD1222 COVID-19 vaccine. This chain uses TRBV4-1 with TRBJ1-2, with TRBD1 as a possible D gene (6 bases). The sequencing used peripheral blood, collected 28 days after the second AZD1222 dose. For the CDR3, the DNA is TGCGCCAGCAGCCTTCCCCGACAGGCTCCCTTCTATGGCTACACCTTC. Amino acids: CASSLPRQAPFYGYTF.